The T cell receptor (beta chain) described here comes from a study of response to subunit inactivated influenza vaccine. This clonotype has just a few counts. In TCRdb, the RT-PCR reads were re-called with MiXCR into one record per CDR3 protein. The profile shows about 160,000 distinct CDR3 sequences, about a tenth of them singletons. This receptor was obtained from a man over 45 who received an inactivated influenza vaccine. Here the sequenced sample was non-naive T cells sorted from PBMCs, taken roughly 46 days after vaccination.

CDR3 in amino acids: CASSGGNEQFF. The DNA for the CDR3 is TGTGCCAGCAGCGGGGGCAATGAGCAGTTCTTC. The chain combines TRBV9 with TRBJ2-1; D uncertain. The CDR3 is 11 residues long. The V end was cut by 3 bases, the J end by 6 bases, with 4 bases between. Germline V gene lookup returns CDR1 SGDLS and CDR2 YYNGEE.